The 15 T cell receptor beta chains given below trace back to one sample, sequenced in a study of vaccination and CD4 T cells after COVID-19. Sequenced with the Oncomine TCR Beta short-read assay was DNA taken from cultured CD4+ T cells. Via MiXCR, TCRdb re-called the PCR reads, giving one row per CDR3 protein. The sample consists of about 24,000 distinct CDR3 sequences, approximately 56% of them appearing once. Antigens for these TCRs are unknown. Treatment: approximately 9-day PBMC culture with coronavirus spike peptide pools or control peptides (ViraFEST assay). Sequenced input: CD4+ T cells from blood, cultured in vitro. The receptors come from a human donor who had recovered from COVID-19.

The CDR3 here is CAVGSAYNEQFF. For the CDR3, the DNA is TGTGCGGTGGGGAGTGCCTACAATGAGCAGTTCTTC. The chain employs TRBV21-1 and TRBJ2-1; the table's D call, TRBD2, was not checked against the DNA. TRBV21-1 is given as a pseudogene. CDR3 size: 12 residues.

The chain recombines TRBV6-5 with TRBJ2-7, with 8 bases that match TRBD1. CDR1 is MNHEY and CDR2 is SVGAGI in the germline V gene. There are 14 residues in the CDR3. J gave up 7 bases and V 4 bases, and 9 bases lay outside the gene matches. The DNA for the CDR3 is TGTGCCAGCAGTTGGCAGGGGGCTGAAGGGGAGCAGTACTTC. Its translation is CASSWQGAEGEQYF.

This clonotype was detected only a few times. This rearrangement joins TRBV20-1 to TRBJ1-5; D not certain. Germline CDR1 reads DFQATT; CDR2 reads SNEGSKA (reference sequence). The CDR3 length is 15 residues. V was shortened by 0 bases and J by 4 bases, with 13 bases between the two germline ends. CDR3 nucleotides: TGCAGTGCTAGAGAACCGAACAGAGTAAATCAGCCCCAGCATTTT. Translation gives CSAREPNRVNQPQHF.

CDR3 sequence: CASSPRRPGQGGSPLHF. In nucleotides, the CDR3 is TGTGCCAGCTCACCACGGAGGCCGGGACAGGGGGGCTCACCCCTCCACTTT. V usage is TRBV18 and J usage is TRBJ1-6; 11 positions match TRBD1. This CDR3 contains 17 residues. J lost 10 bases, V lost 1 base, and 9 bases had no gene match. Germline CDR1 and CDR2: KGHSH and LQKENI.

The chain carries TRBV7-8 and TRBJ1-2; D remains unclear. CDR1 is SGHVS and CDR2 is FQNEAQ in the germline V gene. This CDR3 spans 13 amino acids. V was pared by 1 base and J by 12 bases, with 15 bases between. The CDR3: CASSLGHRRYHTF. The CDR3 DNA reads as TGTGCCAGCAGCTTAGGACACAGAAGGTATCACACCTTC.

J is TRBJ2-7 and V is TRBV20-1; 15 bases are shared with TRBD2. Germline CDR1 and CDR2: DFQATT and SNEGSKA (reference sequence). The CDR3 is 16 amino acids. V trimming: 3 bases; J trimming: 4 bases; junction bases outside the gene matches: 7. In DNA, the CDR3 is TGCAGTGCTAGGGGGACTAGCGGGAGGTCGGCGTACGAGCAGTACTTC. As protein: CSARGTSGRSAYEQYF.

The V and J genes are TRBV20-1 and TRBJ2-7, with 10 nucleotides matching TRBD2. This CDR3 contains 15 residues. Germline values: CDR1 DFQATT, CDR2 SNEGSKA (reference sequence). Trimming cost V 0 bases and J 3 bases; bases outside gene matches: 5. CDR3 amino acids: CSAREASGSFYEQYF. The CDR3 nucleotides are TGCAGTGCTAGAGAGGCTAGCGGGAGTTTCTACGAGCAGTACTTC.

This rearrangement joins TRBV28 to TRBJ2-1; 7 bases are shared with TRBD1. CDR1 is MDHEN and CDR2 is SYDVKM in the germline V gene. V lost 5 bases and J lost 6; bases outside the gene matches: 7. There are 14 residues in the CDR3. CDR3: CASSQDRVRNEQFF. The CDR3 coding sequence is TGTGCCAGCAGTCAAGACAGGGTTCGCAATGAGCAGTTCTTC.

The genes are TRBV28 and TRBJ1-6; D ambiguous. Germline CDR1 is MDHEN and CDR2 is SYDVKM. CDR3 size: 14 residues. Trimming stripped 2 bases from V and 4 bases from J, with 6 bases between. The CDR3 here is CASSLSEYNSPLHF. The CDR3 DNA is TGTGCCAGCAGTTTAAGCGAGTATAATTCACCCCTCCACTTT.

The chain couples TRBV2 to TRBJ2-1, with TRBD2 matching 7 bases. The CDR3 consists of 14 residues. The germline V gene encodes CDR1 SNHLY and CDR2 FYNNEI. V trimming: 10 bases; J trimming: 3 bases; junction bases outside the gene matches: 9. CDR3 nucleotides: TGTGCCACCTCAGCGGGAACGATCTACAATGAGCAGTTCTTC. Translation gives CATSAGTIYNEQFF.

The rearrangement uses TRBV6-2 or TRBV6-3 and TRBJ2-2; 8 bases align to TRBD2. Trimming at V came to 6 bases and at J to 7 bases, leaving 13 bases not matched to a gene. The CDR3 runs to 16 residues. Per germline, CDR1 MNHEY and CDR2 SVGEGT. The CDR3: CASSHLPRGDRGELFF. DNA of the CDR3: TGTGCCAGCAGCCACCTCCCGCGGGGGGACCGCGGGGAGCTGTTTTTT.

This clonotype was seen a handful of times. The rearrangement uses TRBV20-1 and TRBJ1-6; 11 bases align to TRBD1. CDR3 length: 15 residues. Trimming removed 6 bases from V and 10 bases from J; junction bases left unmatched: 11. Looked up from germline, CDR1 is DFQATT and CDR2 is SNEGSKA (reference sequence). The CDR3 DNA reads TGCAGTGCACGAACGGGACAGGGGGGTGGATCACCCCTCCACTTT. It is translated as CSARTGQGGGSPLHF.

This chain connects TRBV10-1 to TRBJ2-2, with 10 nucleotides matching TRBD2. The V gene end was trimmed by 4 bases and the J gene end by 6 bases; junction bases not matched to a gene: 5. Germline assignment: CDR1 WNHNN and CDR2 SYGVQD (reference sequence). The CDR3 totals 15 residues. DNA for the CDR3: TGCGCCAGCAGTGGATCTAGCGGGGGAGCCGGGGAGCTGTTTTTT. It encodes CASSGSSGGAGELFF.

In DNA, the CDR3 is TGTGCCAGCACCCCATCTGGGGGCGGTTCACCCCTCCACTTT. It encodes CASTPSGGGSPLHF. The rearrangement links TRBV6-1 to TRBJ1-6; D is possibly TRBD1 (6 bases). V gave up 7 bases and J gave up 9 bases, with 16 bases separating them. Germline-derived CDR1 and CDR2 are MNHNS and SASEGT. The CDR3 has 14 amino acids.

The chain employs TRBV11-2 and TRBJ1-1; tentatively, D is TRBD1 (5 bases). There are 15 residues in the CDR3. Germline V lookup: CDR1 SGHAT, CDR2 FQNNGV. V was trimmed by 5 bases and J by 4 bases, leaving 17 bases between them. The CDR3 DNA reads TGTGCCAGCAGCCCCGGGGGGGGACGAAGCACTGAAGCTTTCTTT. Translated: CASSPGGGRSTEAFF.